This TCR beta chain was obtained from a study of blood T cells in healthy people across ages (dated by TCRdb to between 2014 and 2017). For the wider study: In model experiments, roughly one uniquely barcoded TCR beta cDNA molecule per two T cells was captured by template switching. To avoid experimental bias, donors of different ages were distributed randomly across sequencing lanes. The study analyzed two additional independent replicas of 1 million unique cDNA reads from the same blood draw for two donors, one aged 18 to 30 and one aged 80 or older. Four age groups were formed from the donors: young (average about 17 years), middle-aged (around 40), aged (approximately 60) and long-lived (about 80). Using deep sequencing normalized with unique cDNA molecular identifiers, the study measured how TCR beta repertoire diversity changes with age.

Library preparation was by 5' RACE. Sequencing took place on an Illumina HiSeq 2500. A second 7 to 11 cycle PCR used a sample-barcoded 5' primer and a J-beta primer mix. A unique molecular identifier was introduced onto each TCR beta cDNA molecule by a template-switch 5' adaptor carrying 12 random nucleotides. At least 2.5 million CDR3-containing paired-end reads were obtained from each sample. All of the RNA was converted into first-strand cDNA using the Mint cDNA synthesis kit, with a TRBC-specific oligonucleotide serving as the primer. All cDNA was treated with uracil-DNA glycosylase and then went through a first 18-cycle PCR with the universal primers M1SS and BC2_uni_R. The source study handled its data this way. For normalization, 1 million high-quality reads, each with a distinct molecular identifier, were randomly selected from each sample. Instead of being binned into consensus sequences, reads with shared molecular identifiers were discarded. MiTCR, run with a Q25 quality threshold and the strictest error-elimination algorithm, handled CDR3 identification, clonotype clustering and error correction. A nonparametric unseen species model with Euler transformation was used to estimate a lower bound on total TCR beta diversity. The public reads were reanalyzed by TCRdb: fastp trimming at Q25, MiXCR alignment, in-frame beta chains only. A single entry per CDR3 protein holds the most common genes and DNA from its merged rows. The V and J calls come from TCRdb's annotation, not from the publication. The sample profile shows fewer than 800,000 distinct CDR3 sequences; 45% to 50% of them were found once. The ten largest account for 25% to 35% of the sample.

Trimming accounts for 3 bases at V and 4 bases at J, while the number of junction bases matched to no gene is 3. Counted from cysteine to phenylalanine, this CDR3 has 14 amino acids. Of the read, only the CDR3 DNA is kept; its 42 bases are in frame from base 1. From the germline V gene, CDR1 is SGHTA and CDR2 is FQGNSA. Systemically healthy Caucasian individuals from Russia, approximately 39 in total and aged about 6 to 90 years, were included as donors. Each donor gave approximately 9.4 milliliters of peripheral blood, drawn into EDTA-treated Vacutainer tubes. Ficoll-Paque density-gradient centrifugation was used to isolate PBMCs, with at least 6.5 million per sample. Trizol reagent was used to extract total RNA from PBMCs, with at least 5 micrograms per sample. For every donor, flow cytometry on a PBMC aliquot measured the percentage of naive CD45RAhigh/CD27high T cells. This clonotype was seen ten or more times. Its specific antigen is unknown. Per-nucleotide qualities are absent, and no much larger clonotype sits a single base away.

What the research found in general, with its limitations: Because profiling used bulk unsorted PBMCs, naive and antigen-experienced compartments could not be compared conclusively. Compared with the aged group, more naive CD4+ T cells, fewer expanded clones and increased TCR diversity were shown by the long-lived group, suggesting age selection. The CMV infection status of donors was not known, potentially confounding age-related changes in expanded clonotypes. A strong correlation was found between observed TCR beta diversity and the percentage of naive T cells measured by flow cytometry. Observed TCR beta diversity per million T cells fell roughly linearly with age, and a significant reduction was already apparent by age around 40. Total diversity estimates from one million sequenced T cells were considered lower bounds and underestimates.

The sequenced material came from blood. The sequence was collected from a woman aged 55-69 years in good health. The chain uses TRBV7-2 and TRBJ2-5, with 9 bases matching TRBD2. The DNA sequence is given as TGTGCCAGCAGCTTTCTGACTAGCGGAGAGACCCAGTACTTC. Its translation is CASSFLTSGETQYF.